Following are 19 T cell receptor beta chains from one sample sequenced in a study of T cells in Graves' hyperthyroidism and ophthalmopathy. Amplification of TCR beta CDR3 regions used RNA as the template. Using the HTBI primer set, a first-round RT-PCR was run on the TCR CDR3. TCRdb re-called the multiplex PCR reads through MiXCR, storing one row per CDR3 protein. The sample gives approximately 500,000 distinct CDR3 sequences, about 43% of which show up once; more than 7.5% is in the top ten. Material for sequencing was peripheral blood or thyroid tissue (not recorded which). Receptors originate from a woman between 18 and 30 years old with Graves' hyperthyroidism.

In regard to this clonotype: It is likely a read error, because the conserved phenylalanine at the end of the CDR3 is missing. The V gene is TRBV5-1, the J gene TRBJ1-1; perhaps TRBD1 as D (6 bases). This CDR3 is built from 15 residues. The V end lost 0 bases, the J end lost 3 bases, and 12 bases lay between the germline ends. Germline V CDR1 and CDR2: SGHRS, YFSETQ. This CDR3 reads CASSLGTGKDTEAFL. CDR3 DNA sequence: TGCGCCAGCAGCTTGGGAACAGGGAAGGACACTGAAGCTTTCTTG.

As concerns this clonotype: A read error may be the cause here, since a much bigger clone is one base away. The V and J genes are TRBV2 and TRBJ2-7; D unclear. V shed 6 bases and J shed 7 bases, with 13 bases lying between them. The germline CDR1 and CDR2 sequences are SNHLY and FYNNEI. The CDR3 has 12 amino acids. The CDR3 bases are TGTGCCAGCAGCAAGTTTGGGAATGAGCAGTACTTC. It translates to CASSKFGNEQYF.

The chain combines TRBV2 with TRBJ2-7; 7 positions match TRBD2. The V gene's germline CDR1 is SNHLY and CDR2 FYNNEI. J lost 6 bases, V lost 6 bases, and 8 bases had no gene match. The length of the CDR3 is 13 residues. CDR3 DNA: TGTGCCAGCAGCCGAGGCGGGAGTCGCGAGCAGTACTTC. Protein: CASSRGGSREQYF.

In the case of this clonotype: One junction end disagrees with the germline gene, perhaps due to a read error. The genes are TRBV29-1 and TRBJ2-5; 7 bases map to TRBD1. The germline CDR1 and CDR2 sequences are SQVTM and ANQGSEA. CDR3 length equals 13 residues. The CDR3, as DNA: TGCAGCACCCTGACAGGGTTAGAAGAGACCCAGTACTTT. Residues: CSTLTGLEETQYF.

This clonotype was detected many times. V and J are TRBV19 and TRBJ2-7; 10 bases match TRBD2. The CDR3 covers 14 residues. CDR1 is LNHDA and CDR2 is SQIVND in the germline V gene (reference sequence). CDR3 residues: CVRRGGTSVHEQYF. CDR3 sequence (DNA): TGTGTCCGACGGGGCGGGACTAGCGTCCACGAGCAGTACTTC.

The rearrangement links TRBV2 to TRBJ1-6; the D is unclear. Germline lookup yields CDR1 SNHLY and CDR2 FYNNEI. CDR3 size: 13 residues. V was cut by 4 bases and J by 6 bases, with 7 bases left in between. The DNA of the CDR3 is TGTGCCAGCAGTGCTAGGTTTAATTCACCCCTCCACTTT. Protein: CASSARFNSPLHF. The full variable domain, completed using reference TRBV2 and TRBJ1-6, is EPEVTQTPSHQVTQMGQEVILRCVPISNHLYFYWYRQILGQKVEFLVSFYNNEISEKSEIFDDQFSVERPDGSNFTLKIRSTKLEDSAMYFCASSARFNSPLHFGNGTRLTVT.

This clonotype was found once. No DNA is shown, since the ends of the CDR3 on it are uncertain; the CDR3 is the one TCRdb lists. CDR3 in amino acids: CASSTDRVVHEQYFGYTF. The V call is TRBV10-2, the J call TRBJ1-2; the D call of TRBD1 is as the table states it, not checked on the DNA. The CDR3 has 18 amino acids, counting both end residues. Per germline, CDR1 WSHSY and CDR2 SAAADI.

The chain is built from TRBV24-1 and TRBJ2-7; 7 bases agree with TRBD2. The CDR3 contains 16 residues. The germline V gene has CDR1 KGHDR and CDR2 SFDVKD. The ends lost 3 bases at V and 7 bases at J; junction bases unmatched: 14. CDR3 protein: CATSDLAGDPQDEQYF. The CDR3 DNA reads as TGTGCCACCAGTGATCTCGCGGGAGACCCCCAGGATGAGCAGTACTTC.

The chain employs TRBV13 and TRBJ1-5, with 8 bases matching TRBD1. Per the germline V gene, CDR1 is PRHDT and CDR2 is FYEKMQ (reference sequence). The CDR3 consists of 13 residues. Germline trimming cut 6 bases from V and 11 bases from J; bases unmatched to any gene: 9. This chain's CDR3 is CASSPGGGETQHF. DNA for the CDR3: TGTGCCAGCAGTCCAGGGGGCGGCGAGACCCAGCATTTT.

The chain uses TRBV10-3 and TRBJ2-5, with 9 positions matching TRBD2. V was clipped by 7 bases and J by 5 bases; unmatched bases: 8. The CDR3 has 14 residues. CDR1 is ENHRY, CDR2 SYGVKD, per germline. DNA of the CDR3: TGTGCCATCAAAGGGGCTAGCGGGACGGAGACCCAGTACTTC. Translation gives CAIKGASGTETQYF.

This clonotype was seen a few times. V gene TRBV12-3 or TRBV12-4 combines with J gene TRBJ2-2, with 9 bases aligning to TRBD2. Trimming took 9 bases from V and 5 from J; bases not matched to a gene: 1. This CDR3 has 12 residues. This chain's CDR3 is CASSGSTGELFF. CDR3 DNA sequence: TGTGCCAGTAGCGGGAGTACCGGGGAGCTGTTTTTT.

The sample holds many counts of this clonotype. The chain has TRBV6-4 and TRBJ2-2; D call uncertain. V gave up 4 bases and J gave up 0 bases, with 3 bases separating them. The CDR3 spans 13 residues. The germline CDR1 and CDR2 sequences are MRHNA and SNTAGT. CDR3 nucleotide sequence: TGTGCCAGCAGTGCCTCGAACACCGGGGAGCTGTTTTTT. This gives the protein CASSASNTGELFF.

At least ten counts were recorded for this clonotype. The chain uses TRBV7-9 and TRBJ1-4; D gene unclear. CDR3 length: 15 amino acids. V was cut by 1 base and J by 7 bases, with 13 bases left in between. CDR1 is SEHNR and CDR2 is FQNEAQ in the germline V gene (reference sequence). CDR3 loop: CASSLGTPVGEKLFF. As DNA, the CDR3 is TGTGCCAGCAGCTTAGGGACTCCCGTCGGTGAAAAACTGTTTTTT. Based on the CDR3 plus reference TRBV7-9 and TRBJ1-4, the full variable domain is DTGVSQNPRHKITKRGQNVTFRCDPISEHNRLYWYRQTLGQGPEFLTYFQNEAQLEKSRLLSDRFSAERPKGSFSTLEIQRTEQGDSAMYLCASSLGTPVGEKLFFGSGTQLSVL.

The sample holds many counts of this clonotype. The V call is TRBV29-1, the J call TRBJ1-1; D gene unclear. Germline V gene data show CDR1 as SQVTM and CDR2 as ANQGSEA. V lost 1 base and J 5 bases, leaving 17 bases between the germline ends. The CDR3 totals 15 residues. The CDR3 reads CSVEVSGQLGTEAFF. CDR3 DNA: TGCAGCGTTGAAGTTTCGGGCCAGTTGGGAACTGAAGCTTTCTTT. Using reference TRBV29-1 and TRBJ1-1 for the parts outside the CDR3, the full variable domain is SAVISQKPSRDICQRGTSLTIQCQVDSQVTMMFWYRQQPGQSLTLIATANQGSEATYESGFVIDKFPISRPNLTFSTLTVSNMSPEDSSIYLCSVEVSGQLGTEAFFGQGTRLTVV.

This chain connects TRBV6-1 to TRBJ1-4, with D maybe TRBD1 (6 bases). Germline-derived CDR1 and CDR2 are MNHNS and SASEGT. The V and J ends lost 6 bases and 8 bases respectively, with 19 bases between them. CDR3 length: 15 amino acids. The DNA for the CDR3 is TGTGCCAGCAGACGGCGACAGGCCCTCGGGGAAAAACTGTTTTTT. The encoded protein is CASRRRQALGEKLFF.

In DNA, the CDR3 is TGCAGTGCCATTAACGGGGCGCACGATTCCGGGGAACAAGAGACCCAGTACTTC. Translated: CSAINGAHDSGEQETQYF. The rearrangement links TRBV20-1 to TRBJ2-5, with D perhaps given as TRBD1 or TRBD2 (5 bases each). CDR1 and CDR2 (germline): DFQATT, SNEGSKA (reference sequence). CDR3 size: 18 residues. V lost 6 bases to trimming and J lost 2 bases, with 28 bases between them.

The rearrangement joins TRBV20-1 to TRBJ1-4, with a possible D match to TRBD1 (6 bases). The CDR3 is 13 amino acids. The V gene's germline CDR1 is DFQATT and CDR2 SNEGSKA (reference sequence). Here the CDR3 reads CSVVPGADGKLFF. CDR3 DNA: TGCAGCGTCGTTCCGGGGGCGGATGGAAAACTGTTTTTT.

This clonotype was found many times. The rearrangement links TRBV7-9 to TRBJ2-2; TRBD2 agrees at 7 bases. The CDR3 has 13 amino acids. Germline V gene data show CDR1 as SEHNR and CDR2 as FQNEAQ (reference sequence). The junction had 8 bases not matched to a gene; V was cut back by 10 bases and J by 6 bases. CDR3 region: CATGGWSAGELFF. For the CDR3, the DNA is TGTGCCACCGGGGGGTGGTCAGCCGGGGAGCTGTTTTTT.

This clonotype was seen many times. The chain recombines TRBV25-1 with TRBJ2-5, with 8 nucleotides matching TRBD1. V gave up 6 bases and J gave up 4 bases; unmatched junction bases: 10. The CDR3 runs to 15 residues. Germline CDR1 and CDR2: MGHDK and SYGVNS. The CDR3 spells CASRGLGQGSETQYF. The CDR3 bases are TGTGCCAGCAGGGGCCTAGGACAGGGTTCAGAGACCCAGTACTTC. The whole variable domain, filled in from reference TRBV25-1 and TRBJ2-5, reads EADIYQTPRYLVIGTGKKITLECSQTMGHDKMYWYQQDPGMELHLIHYSYGVNSTEKGDLSSESTVSRIRTEHFPLTLESARPSHTSQYLCASRGLGQGSETQYFGPGTRLLVL.